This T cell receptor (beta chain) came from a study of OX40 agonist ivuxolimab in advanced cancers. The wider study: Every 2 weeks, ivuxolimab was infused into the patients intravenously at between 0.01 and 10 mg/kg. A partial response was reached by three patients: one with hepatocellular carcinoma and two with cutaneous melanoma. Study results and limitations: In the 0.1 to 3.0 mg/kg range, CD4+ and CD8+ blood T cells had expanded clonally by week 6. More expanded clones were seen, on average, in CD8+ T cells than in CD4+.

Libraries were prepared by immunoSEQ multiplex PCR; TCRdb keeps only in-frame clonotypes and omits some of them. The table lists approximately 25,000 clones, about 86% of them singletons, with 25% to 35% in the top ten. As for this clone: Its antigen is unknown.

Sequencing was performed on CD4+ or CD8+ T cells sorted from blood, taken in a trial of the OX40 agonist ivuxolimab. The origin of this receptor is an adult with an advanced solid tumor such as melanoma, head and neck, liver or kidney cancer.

In DNA form, the CDR3 reads TGTGCCAGTAGTGGGATTGAAAACATTCAGTACTTC. It is translated as CASSGIENIQYF. J is TRBJ2-4 and V is TRBV19; D remains unclear. The CDR3 runs to 12 residues. The germline CDR1 and CDR2 sequences are LNHDA and SQIVND (reference sequence). V dropped 5 bases and J dropped 5 bases, with 7 bases sitting between them. The full variable domain, completed using reference TRBV19 and TRBJ2-4, is DGGITQSPKYLFRKEGQNVTLSCEQNLNHDAMYWYRQDPGQGLRLIYYSQIVNDFQKGDIAEGYSVSREKKESFPLTVTSAQKNPTAFYLCASSGIENIQYFGAGTRLSVL.